These T cell receptor beta chains were read from a single sample in a study of blood T cells in healthy people across ages. TCRdb called the 5' RACE reads again in MiXCR, with one record for every CDR3 protein. The profile covers roughly 1,500,000 distinct CDR3 sequences, with about 35% appearing a single time and 11% taken by the ten largest. The sample consisted of blood. These TCRs come from a woman aged 25 to 39 in good health. Both conserved end residues are trimmed from each CDR3. D genes are given only for firm matches.

J | length | V | D | CDR3
NA | 11 | TRBV28 | NA | ASRRSSLYEQY
TRBJ1-2 | 13 | TRBV6-2/TRBV6-3 | NA | ASSYGQKINYGYT
TRBJ1-1 | 12 | TRBV4-1 | NA | ASSQDSGDTEAF
TRBJ2-1 | 13 | TRBV28 | TRBD2 | ASSRSFGRAYEQF
TRBJ2-3 | 17 | TRBV6-1 | NA | ASSESGVLAGRLRDTRY
TRBJ2-5 | 13 | TRBV10-2 | NA | ATGEQTLLQETQY
TRBJ2-5 | 10 | TRBV28 | NA | ATSGTQETQY
TRBJ2-1 | 14 | TRBV4-2 | TRBD2 | ASSHTLAGVYNEQF
TRBJ1-5 | 12 | TRBV20-1 | NA | SAQRGATDQPQH
TRBJ2-4 | 12 | TRBV29-1 | TRBD2 | SVSRVGQREEQY
TRBJ2-3 | 13 | TRBV2 | TRBD2 | ASSPGLESTDTQY
TRBJ2-3 | 11 | TRBV20-1 | TRBD1 | SAGTGASDTQY
TRBJ2-5 | 11 | TRBV3-1 | NA | ASSQGIGGMRY
TRBJ2-1 | 13 | TRBV27 | NA | ASSLSWQSYNEQF
TRBJ2-7 | 17 | TRBV10-3 | NA | AISESGLGTRLDSYEQY
TRBJ2-5 | 16 | TRBV30 | TRBD2 | AWSAGTSSAGPQETQY
TRBJ2-1 | 11 | TRBV4-1 | TRBD1 | ASSQRGGPEQF
TRBJ2-3 | 16 | TRBV27 | TRBD2 | ASSRRLAGVGGTDTQY
NA | 11 | TRBV20-1 | NA | SAISSKGGTQY
TRBJ2-5 | 13 | TRBV7-3 | TRBD1 | ASSYTGGWGETQY
TRBJ2-3 | 14 | TRBV27 | TRBD2 | ASSIAGGPSTDTQY
TRBJ2-5 | 12 | TRBV12-3/TRBV12-4 | NA | ASSFLPSRSPQY
NA | 13 | TRBV10-1 | NA | ARQNKRVPTCEQY
TRBJ2-1 | 9 | TRBV5-1 | NA | ASSQRDEQF
TRBJ2-3 | 13 | TRBV4-1 | NA | ASSSGPRSTDAQY
TRBJ1-4 | 15 | TRBV4-1 | TRBD1 | ASSLSGTGDSDEKLF
TRBJ2-7 | 11 | TRBV6-2/TRBV6-3 | TRBD1 | ASRGQGPHEQY
TRBJ1-5 | 12 | TRBV27 | NA | ASSFGPHNQPQH
TRBJ1-2 | 13 | TRBV7-2 | NA | ASSLWALSGVGHT
TRBJ1-2 | 13 | TRBV5-1 | TRBD1 | ASSLGQGSNYGYT
TRBJ2-2 | 10 | TRBV7-3 | NA | ACGAVTGELF
TRBJ2-5 | 13 | TRBV9 | TRBD2 | ASSPRASGVETQY
TRBJ2-7 | 11 | TRBV4-2 | NA | ASSQDATTEQY
TRBJ2-7 | 13 | TRBV27 | NA | ASSLGRGGPYEQY
TRBJ2-7 | 13 | TRBV15 | NA | ATSDRGSGNHEQY
TRBJ2-5 | 14 | TRBV3-1 | NA | ASSQDQARYVNEQY
NA | 12 | TRBV6-1 | NA | ASSEGLGRETQY
TRBJ2-3 | 9 | TRBV20-1 | NA | SAGPSDTQY
TRBJ1-1 | 10 | TRBV29-1 | TRBD1 | SVRSGGTEAF
TRBJ1-5 | 13 | TRBV7-2 | NA | ASSLFGHRGQPQH
TRBJ2-1 | 13 | TRBV24-1 | TRBD1 | ATSDPGQSYNEQF
TRBJ2-5 | 14 | TRBV5-1 | NA | ASSLAGPRLGETQY